The following is a T cell receptor (beta chain) sequence with its context. During active infection, Seattle patients enrolled and were then monitored through disease. The assay was immunoSEQ multiplex PCR, and TCRdb's table has in-frame clones only and misses some. The table includes about half a million clones, 75% to 90% detected once. V was shortened by 4 bases and J by 0 bases, with 11 bases between the two germline ends. The CDR3 runs to 15 residues. CDR1 is SGHRS and CDR2 is YFSETQ in the germline V gene. This sample is part of a study of blood T cell repertoires in COVID-19. Study-level background: COVID-19 samples, acute and convalescent, were from the United States, Italy and Spain.

Sequencing was carried out using peripheral blood. The chain employs TRBV5-1 and TRBJ2-4; maybe TRBD1 (6 bases). The clonotype was recovered from a man aged 18 to 35 with COVID-19, enrolled during active disease. CDR3 nucleotides: TGCGCCAGCAGCCCATCAGGGGTAGCCAAAAACATTCAGTACTTC. It translates to CASSPSGVAKNIQYF.